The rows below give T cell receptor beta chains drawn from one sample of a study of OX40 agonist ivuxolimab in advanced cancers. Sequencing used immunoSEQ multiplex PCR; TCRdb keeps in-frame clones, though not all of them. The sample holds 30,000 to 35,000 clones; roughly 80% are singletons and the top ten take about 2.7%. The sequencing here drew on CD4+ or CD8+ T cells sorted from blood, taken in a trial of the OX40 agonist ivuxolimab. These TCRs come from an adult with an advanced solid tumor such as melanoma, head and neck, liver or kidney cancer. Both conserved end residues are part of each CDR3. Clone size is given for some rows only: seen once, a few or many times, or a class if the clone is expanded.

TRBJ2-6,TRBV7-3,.,CASSSDGGANVLTF
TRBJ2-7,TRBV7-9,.,CASSSLNEQYF
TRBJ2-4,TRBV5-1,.,CASSLGGRLAKNIQYF
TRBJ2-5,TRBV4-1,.,CASRKTGTGGETQYF
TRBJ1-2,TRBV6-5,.,CASTLGGAYGYTF
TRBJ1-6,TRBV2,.,CASSVTGGESSPLHF
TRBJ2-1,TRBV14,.,CASSQGTHNEQFF
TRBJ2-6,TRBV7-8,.,CASSLASGTGAQVLTF
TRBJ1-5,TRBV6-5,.,CASSPPPVGPQHF
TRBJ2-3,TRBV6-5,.,CASRPGGEGTDTQYF
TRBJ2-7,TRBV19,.,CASSILGTGGQNEQYF
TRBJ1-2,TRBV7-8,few,CASSVGVLRRNYGYTF
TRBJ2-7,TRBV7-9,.,CASSLPPGEGSYEQYF
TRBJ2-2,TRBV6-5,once,CASKAGGDPGELFF
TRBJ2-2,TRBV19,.,CASSTGHNTGELFF
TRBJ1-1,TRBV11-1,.,CASSARTGWNTEAFF
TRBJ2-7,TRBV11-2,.,CASSLAGGTYEQYF
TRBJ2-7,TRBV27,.,CASSLSSGQPYEQYF
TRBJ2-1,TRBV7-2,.,CASSALAREQFF
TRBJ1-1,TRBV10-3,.,CAIRGRRANTEAFF
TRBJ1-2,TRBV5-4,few,CASSFGPPENYGYTF
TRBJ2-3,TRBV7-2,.,CASISGRAVDTQYF
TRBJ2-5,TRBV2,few,CASGRTRETQYF
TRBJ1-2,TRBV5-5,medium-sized,CASSLEYGGTGYGYTF
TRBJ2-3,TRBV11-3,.,CASSSRTSGSDTQYF
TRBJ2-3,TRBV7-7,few,CASSLRGASTDTQYF
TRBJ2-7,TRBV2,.,CASRTSGGAYEQYF
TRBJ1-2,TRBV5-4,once,CASSPGEANYGYTF
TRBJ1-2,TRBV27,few,CASSSPGQGYGYTF
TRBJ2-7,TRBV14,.,CASSLWGRSYEQYF
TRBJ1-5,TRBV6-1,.,CASSEWRNQPQHF
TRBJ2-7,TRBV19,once,CASSKRGPYEQYF
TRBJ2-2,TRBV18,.,CASSGIQGTTGELFF
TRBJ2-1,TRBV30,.,CAWGLGRSSYNEQFF
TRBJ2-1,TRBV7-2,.,CASSTTGTHSKGNEQFF
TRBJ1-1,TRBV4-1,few,CASSQDTTNTEAFF
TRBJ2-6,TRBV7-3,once,CASSGRQARGGANVLTF
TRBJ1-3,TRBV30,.,CAWLRGGEGNTIYF
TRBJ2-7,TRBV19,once,CASSPGALNSYEQYF
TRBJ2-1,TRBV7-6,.,CASSLAGSLRGDNEQFF
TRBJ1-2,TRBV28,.,CASSLGRGGYGYTF
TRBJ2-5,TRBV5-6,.,CASSPTKSARETQYF
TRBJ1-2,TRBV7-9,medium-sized,CASSNRGMSGYTF
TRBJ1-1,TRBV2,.,CASSRDGMNTEAFF
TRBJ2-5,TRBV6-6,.,CASSYKETQYF
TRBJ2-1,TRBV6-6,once,CASTPTYNEQFF
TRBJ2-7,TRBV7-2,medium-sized,CASSLSRGGAGSSYEQYF
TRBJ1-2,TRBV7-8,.,CASSLNSFNGYTF
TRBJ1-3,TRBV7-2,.,CASSTLLAGGNGNTIYF
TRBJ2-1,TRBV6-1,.,CASSASAGGSYNEQFF